This T cell receptor (beta chain) was obtained from a study of T cells in Graves' hyperthyroidism and ophthalmopathy (dated 2019 in TCRdb). Study-level background: Peripheral blood was collected at initial diagnosis, before any treatment. To identify TCR V-J signatures that set the groups apart, the researchers used a discovery cohort of 100 patients, made up of some 41 with Graves' ophthalmopathy and about 60 with stable Graves' hyperthyroidism. Whether ophthalmopathy could be predicted prospectively was tested in an independent validation cohort made up of about 18 hyperthyroidism patients plus 17 patients who later progressed to ophthalmopathy. For training and testing, the 100 or so patients in the discovery cohort were randomly divided in a 7:3 ratio. Thyroid tissue and blood T-cell repertoires from about six Graves' hyperthyroidism patients were also compared in the study. After sampling, hyperthyroidism patients received methimazole starting at 30 mg daily, and ophthalmopathy patients received high-dose intravenous methylprednisolone. TCR Vbeta CDR3 sequencing of approximately 140 peripheral blood samples (roughly 43 ophthalmopathy, about 75 hyperthyroidism and around 17 progressor patients) is reported in the paper.

The TCR beta CDR3 regions were amplified from the RNA transcripts. For the first round of RT-PCR on the TCR CDR3, the HTBI primer set was used together with the Qiagen OneStep RT-PCR kit. Libraries were constructed in a second round of multiplex PCR, after which size selection and purification were performed. The libraries were sequenced on an Illumina HiSeq2000 using paired-end 100 bp reads. The authors' analysis ran thus. SOAPnuke was used to process the raw data, throwing out any read that contained adapters or uncalled bases, had a mean Phred below 15, or lacked an exact constant-primer or identifier match. High-quality paired reads were merged using COPE v1.2.5, and each unique nucleotide sequence was defined as a clonotype. Clonotypes were aligned to IMGT TRBV, TRBD and TRBJ reference segments using MiTCR v1.1. The analysis was restricted to V-J combinations with a frequency above 0.0001, which together covered 99.2% of the repertoires. A TCS score was defined as the ratio between F50 (clonal expansion) and ExV (chaos), using BLOSUM62-based TCRdist between CDR3 peptides within each V-J. Welch's t-statistics and random forest reduced fewer than 550 V-J features to 10 to 15, which were used in a naive Bayes classifier (R e1071). Thyroid-blood repertoire similarity was quantified with the Morisita-Horn index. In TCRdb, the public reads were trimmed at Q25 with fastp and aligned with MiXCR, with productive beta chains retained. Each record represents a unique CDR3 protein, reported with the most common genes and DNA among its rows. TCRdb's processing, not the study's, gives the V and J calls here. A total of 600,000 to 700,000 distinct CDR3 sequences appear in this sample, 14% to 15% of them only once. Of the sample, over 3.5% is held by the ten largest clones.

Moderately to severely active disease, a Clinical Activity Score of at least 3, a NOSPECS grade of at least 4, and a duration under 3 months were present in ophthalmopathy patients. Any patient with an uncontrolled infection, another autoimmune disease, pregnancy or lactation was excluded. Diagnoses were established on the basis of clinical symptoms, serum thyroxine and TRAb, thyroid ultrasound, and orbital computed tomography. Ficoll-Paque density gradient centrifugation was used to isolate PBMCs from approximately 10 ml of fresh peripheral blood. Trizol reagent was used to extract total RNA, and RNA quality was then checked on an Agilent 2100 Bioanalyzer. On this clonotype: Its antigen has not been determined. No much larger clone is present one base from it, and per-base qualities are unavailable.

CDR1 LNHDA and CDR2 SQIVND are derived from the germline V gene (reference sequence). Deletion took 1 base off V and 3 bases off J, with a span of 13 bases between the germline ends. The CDR3 spans 15 residues, from the cysteine through the phenylalanine. Only the CDR3 DNA is retained, 45 bases long and in frame from the first base. What the study reported, not specific to this receptor: In validation, the model predicted progression to ophthalmopathy a median of approximately 6.3 months before onset, with roughly 68% sensitivity and about 72% specificity. A 13 V-J signature model separated ophthalmopathy from stable hyperthyroidism, with around 91% sensitivity and 81.08% specificity in cross-validation and 80%/75% in testing. Sample size was not statistically predetermined, and investigators were not blinded to group allocation. Most expanded thyroid clonotypes (frequency above 0.001) were also detected in blood, suggesting blood repertoires may reflect thyroid immune responses.

Source material: blood. This TCR was recovered from a woman aged 40 to 55 with Graves' ophthalmopathy. The chain is assembled from TRBV19 and TRBJ2-7; TRBD1 is a possible D gene, resting on 5 matching bases. The CDR3 has the sequence CASSIVQGTLYEQYF. The bases read TGTGCCAGTAGTATAGTTCAGGGTACCCTCTACGAGCAGTACTTC.